A selection of T cell receptor beta chains follows, all from one sample in a study of blood T cell repertoires in COVID-19. Data came from immunoSEQ multiplex PCR; TCRdb stores just in-frame clones and leaves some out. This table has about 150,000 clones, 85% to 90% appearing once. The sequencing input was PBMCs or T cells enriched from blood (not recorded which). All receptors derive from a young woman with acute COVID-19. CDR3s include the opening cysteine and the closing phenylalanine or tryptophan. The D gene is left open where the match is weak. Clone size appears in some rows only: once, few, many, or a class for an expanded clone.

abundance,v_gene,d_gene,j_gene,CDR3aa,CDR3nt
.,TRBV7-2,TRBD2,TRBJ2-5,CASSPWGLAGARETQYF,TGTGCCAGCAGCCCCTGGGGTCTAGCGGGAGCTCGGGAGACCCAGTACTTC
.,TRBV4-1,TRBD1,TRBJ1-4,CASSPTGGRANEKLFF,TGCGCCAGCAGCCCGACAGGGGGACGGGCTAATGAAAAACTGTTTTTT
.,TRBV19,.,TRBJ1-6,CASSIGVHSPLHF,TGTGCCAGTAGTATCGGGGTTCATTCACCCCTCCACTTT
.,TRBV14,TRBD1,TRBJ2-4,CASSRGTGTFQYF,TGTGCCAGCAGCCGAGGGACAGGGACTTTTCAGTACTTC
.,TRBV18,.,TRBJ1-3,CASSQIYRDSGNTIYF,TGTGCCAGCTCCCAAATTTACAGGGACTCTGGAAACACCATATATTTT
.,TRBV12-3/TRBV12-4,.,TRBJ1-1,CASSYSRNTEAFF,TGTGCCAGCAGTTACAGCAGAAACACTGAAGCTTTCTTT
.,TRBV7-8,.,TRBJ2-5,CASSLQETQYF,TGTGCCAGCAGCCTACAAGAGACCCAGTACTTC
.,TRBV6-5,TRBD2,TRBJ2-7,CASRTSREQYF,TGTGCCAGCCGGACTAGCCGCGAGCAGTACTTC
.,TRBV9,.,TRBJ1-2,CASSVDANGYGGYGYTF,TGTGCCAGCAGCGTAGATGCGAACGGCTACGGCGGGTATGGCTACACCTTC
.,TRBV4-3,.,TRBJ2-7,CASSQDPGWVAYEQYF,TGCGCCAGCAGCCAAGATCCAGGGTGGGTGGCCTACGAGCAGTACTTC
.,TRBV10-3,.,TRBJ1-1,CATQTTGYTEAFF,TGTGCCACCCAGACTACAGGGTACACTGAAGCTTTCTTT
.,TRBV7-2,TRBD1,TRBJ1-2,CASSLEQGVGYGYTF,TGTGCCAGCAGCTTAGAGCAGGGGGTAGGCTATGGCTACACCTTC
.,TRBV28,.,TRBJ1-1,CASSKDRMNTEAFF,TGTGCCAGCAGCAAAGACAGGATGAACACTGAAGCTTTCTTT
.,TRBV18,TRBD2,TRBJ2-1,CASSQSGGQLYNEQFF,TGTGCCAGCTCCCAAAGCGGGGGCCAGTTATACAATGAGCAGTTCTTC
.,TRBV6-5,.,TRBJ1-2,CASSLQGNYGYTF,TGTGCCAGCAGTTTACAGGGAAACTATGGCTACACCTTC
.,TRBV28,.,TRBJ1-5,CASSSLNQPQHF,TGTGCCAGCAGTTCGTTGAATCAGCCCCAGCATTTT
once,TRBV28,TRBD2,TRBJ2-3,CASSTLAGESSDTQYF,TGTGCCAGCAGCACCCTAGCGGGAGAAAGTTCAGATACGCAGTATTTT
few,TRBV7-2,.,TRBJ2-1,CASSSSGAARVNEQFF,TGTGCCAGCAGCTCCTCAGGGGCCGCCCGAGTCAATGAGCAGTTCTTC
.,TRBV9,TRBD1,TRBJ1-2,CASSEDTGGDYGYTF,TGTGCCAGCAGCGAAGATACAGGGGGGGACTATGGCTACACCTTC
.,TRBV9,TRBD1,TRBJ2-1,CASSVRGTGSVNEQFF,TGTGCCAGCAGCGTCAGGGGGACAGGGAGCGTGAATGAGCAGTTCTTC
.,TRBV13,.,TRBJ1-1,CASSLGDRGAVLTEAFF,TGTGCCAGCAGCTTAGGCGATAGGGGCGCGGTCCTCACTGAAGCTTTCTTT
.,TRBV4-3,.,TRBJ1-3,CASSQEEGAGNTIYF,TGCGCCAGCAGCCAAGAAGAAGGGGCGGGAAACACCATATATTTT
.,TRBV30,TRBD2,TRBJ2-7,CALGAGGTYEQYF,TGTGCCCTCGGGGCGGGAGGAACCTACGAGCAGTACTTC
.,TRBV7-8,TRBD2,TRBJ2-3,CASSLVSAGVSTDTQYF,TGTGCCAGCAGCTTAGTCAGCGCGGGGGTTAGCACAGATACGCAGTATTTT
once,TRBV11-2,.,TRBJ1-2,CASSLDSYGYTF,TGTGCCAGCAGCTTGGACAGCTATGGCTACACCTTC
once,TRBV30,TRBD1,TRBJ1-1,CALGTGFNTEAFF,TGTGCCTTAGGGACAGGGTTTAACACTGAAGCTTTCTTT
.,TRBV29-1,.,TRBJ1-5,CSVVEGVNQPQHF,TGCAGCGTTGTCGAGGGAGTCAATCAGCCCCAGCATTTT
.,TRBV3-1/TRBV3-2,.,TRBJ1-1,CASSQEPGGHTEAFF,TGTGCCAGCAGCCAAGAACCGGGAGGGCACACTGAAGCTTTCTTT
.,TRBV28,.,TRBJ1-5,CASSLEAEVDQPQHF,TGTGCCAGCAGTTTGGAGGCAGAAGTGGATCAGCCCCAGCATTTT
.,TRBV3-1/TRBV3-2,.,TRBJ2-2,CASSPKTDSTGELFF,TGTGCCAGCAGCCCGAAAACGGACAGTACCGGGGAGCTGTTTTTT
.,TRBV7-3,.,TRBJ2-3,CASSLMGGATADTQYF,TGTGCCAGCAGCTTAATGGGGGGAGCAACCGCAGATACGCAGTATTTT
.,TRBV30,TRBD2,TRBJ2-1,CAWKGGLAGHNEQFF,TGTGCCTGGAAGGGGGGACTAGCGGGTCACAATGAGCAGTTCTTC
.,TRBV29-1,.,TRBJ1-1,CSVATPGSDTEAFF,TGCAGCGTTGCAACCCCCGGTTCGGACACTGAAGCTTTCTTT
.,TRBV4-2,TRBD1,TRBJ1-4,CASSQEGQDNNEKLFF,TGTGCCAGCAGCCAGGAAGGACAGGACAATAATGAAAAACTGTTTTTT
.,TRBV9,TRBD1,TRBJ2-1,CASSVAGTGHNEQFF,TGTGCCAGCAGCGTAGCGGGGACAGGGCACAATGAGCAGTTCTTC
.,TRBV12-3/TRBV12-4,.,TRBJ2-1,CARPRDEQFF,TGTGCCAGACCTCGGGATGAGCAGTTCTTC
.,TRBV28,.,TRBJ1-2,CASSPPGFGYTF,TGTGCCAGCAGTCCCCCAGGGTTTGGCTACACCTTC
.,TRBV6-5,.,TRBJ2-7,CASRQGQLYEQYF,TGTGCCAGCAGACAGGGACAACTCTACGAGCAGTACTTC
.,TRBV3-1/TRBV3-2,TRBD1,TRBJ2-5,CASSRATGIETQYF,TGTGCCAGCAGCCGAGCGACAGGGATCGAGACCCAGTACTTC
.,TRBV27,TRBD2,TRBJ2-3,CASSGLATDTQYF,TGTGCCAGCAGTGGACTAGCGACAGATACGCAGTATTTT